The sequence of this T cell receptor beta chain was determined in a study of siplizumab effects on memory and regulatory T cells. In the case of this clone: What it binds is not known.

Germline V gives CDR1 LGHNA, CDR2 YNFKEQ. Trimming removed 8 bases from V and 3 bases from J; junction bases left unmatched: 9. The CDR3 is made up of 15 amino acids. Generated by immunoSEQ multiplex PCR, the TCRdb table keeps only in-frame clones and is missing some. The table has around 72,000 clones, 91% seen once. Study outcomes and limitations: The mean Treg-derived percentage of mappable alloreactive CD4+ clones was 60% to 80% with siplizumab compared with about 28% in controls. Siplizumab significantly decreased alloreactive sequences from unstimulated CD4+ memory cells. Few alloreactive clones mapped to unstimulated subsets. Roughly 80-95% of dividing CD4+ or CD8+ clones were without an attributable naive or memory phenotype.

This sequence joins TRBV4-2 and TRBJ2-7; 11 nucleotides match TRBD2. Sequencing was carried out using CD8+ T cells sorted from blood. The sequence was obtained from a human donor in good health. The CDR3 protein is CASSRGLAANYEQYF. The CDR3 DNA follows: TGTGCCAGCTCCCGGGGACTAGCGGCGAACTACGAGCAGTACTTC.